A single sample is the source of the 19 T cell receptor beta chains below, sequenced in a study of T cell responses to AZD1222 COVID-19 vaccine. TCRdb's table, derived via immunoSEQ multiplex PCR, lists solely in-frame clones and lacks some. The repertoire holds some 150,000 clones, about 93% seen once, with approximately 2% in the top ten. The specimen was peripheral blood, collected on day 0 of AZD1222 vaccination. These receptor sequences come from an adult in good health.

Notes on this clone: Other DNA sequences in this specimen translate into the identical CDR3. The chain links TRBV6-5 to TRBJ1-1, with D hard to call. Germline V gene sequence: CDR1 MNHEY, CDR2 SVGAGI. V lost 0 bases, J lost 5 bases, and 13 bases lay in between. This CDR3 has 15 residues. The CDR3 reads CASSYSKGIGTEAFF. The DNA for the CDR3 is TGTGCCAGCAGTTACTCGAAAGGGATTGGAACTGAAGCTTTCTTT.

This chain joins TRBV5-6 and TRBJ1-2; TRBD1 aligns across 9 bases. The germline gives CDR1 SGHDT, CDR2 YYEEEE. The junction had 6 bases not matched to a gene; V was cut back by 4 bases and J by 5 bases. The CDR3 is made up of 14 amino acids. CDR3 in DNA: TGTGCCAGCAGCCGAGGGACAGGGTGGTATGGCTACACCTTC. Its protein product is CASSRGTGWYGYTF.

This chain connects TRBV5-6 to TRBJ2-1; D is perhaps TRBD1 (6 bases). The CDR3 has 15 residues. V shed 0 bases and J shed 0 bases, with 7 bases lying between them. The V gene's germline CDR1 is SGHDT and CDR2 YYEEEE. The CDR3 is CASSLDRVSYNEQFF. The CDR3, as DNA: TGTGCCAGCAGCTTGGACAGGGTCTCCTACAATGAGCAGTTCTTC.

The rearrangement joins TRBV18 to TRBJ2-1, with D uncertain. The V end was cut by 2 bases, the J end by 4 bases, with 15 bases between. The V gene's germline CDR1 is KGHSH and CDR2 LQKENI. The CDR3 length is 16 residues. The CDR3 sequence: CASSPGSSLSYNEQFF. The CDR3 bases are TGTGCCAGCTCACCAGGTTCTTCCCTTTCGTACAATGAGCAGTTCTTC.

This clone was counted only a few times. This sequence joins TRBV24-1 and TRBJ2-2; 9 positions agree with TRBD2. Germline V gene lookup returns CDR1 KGHDR and CDR2 SFDVKD. V lost 5 bases to trimming and J lost 0 bases; unmatched junction nucleotides: 12. This CDR3 spans 19 amino acids. The CDR3 DNA is TGTGCCACCAGTGGGCCCTCAGCTAGCGGGGTCTCGAACACCGGGGAGCTGTTTTTT. Its protein is CATSGPSASGVSNTGELFF.

This rearrangement joins TRBV5-8 to TRBJ1-1; D call uncertain. Germline lookup yields CDR1 SGHTS and CDR2 YDEGEE. The CDR3 totals 16 residues. The V and J ends lost 4 bases and 1 base respectively, with 17 bases between them. The CDR3: CASSPYATGKNTEAFF. The CDR3 DNA is TGTGCCAGCAGCCCCTATGCGACGGGGAAGAACACTGAAGCTTTCTTT.

The V call is TRBV7-8, the J call TRBJ2-2, with D perhaps given as TRBD1 or TRBD2 (5 bases each). V lost 4 bases and J 4 bases, leaving 10 bases between the germline ends. Germline values: CDR1 SGHVS, CDR2 FQNEAQ. The CDR3 contains 14 residues. CDR3 DNA: TGTGCCAGCAGCTCGGGGACCGCCACCGGGGAGCTGTTTTTT. It yields the protein CASSSGTATGELFF. Complete variable domain (other parts from reference TRBV7-8 and TRBJ2-2): GAGVSQSPRYKVAKRGQDVALRCDPISGHVSLFWYQQALGQGPEFLTYFQNEAQLDKSGLPSDRFFAERPEGSVSTLKIQRTQQEDSAVYLCASSSGTATGELFFGEGSRLTVL.

CDR3 in amino acids: CASSPTMPPTNEQFF. In DNA, the CDR3 is TGTGCCAGCAGCCCTACAATGCCGCCTACTAATGAGCAGTTCTTC. The gene calls are TRBV7-9 and TRBJ2-1; D is undetermined. This CDR3 is built from 15 residues. Trimming took off 5 bases at V and 7 bases at J, with 18 bases between the two ends. Per the germline V gene, CDR1 is SEHNR and CDR2 is FQNEAQ (reference sequence).

J is TRBJ1-1 and V is TRBV9, with 11 bases matching TRBD1. The CDR3 spans 16 residues. The junction had 4 bases not matched to a gene; V was cut back by 0 bases and J by 3 bases. Germline CDR1 reads SGDLS; CDR2 reads YYNGEE. The CDR3 DNA reads TGTGCCAGCAGCGTAGTCGGGGGACAGGGGGACACTGAAGCTTTCTTT. It yields the protein CASSVVGGQGDTEAFF.

In its sample, this clone was seen once. The rearrangement joins TRBV12-3 or TRBV12-4 to TRBJ1-2, with a weak D call TRBD1 (5 bases). The CDR3 runs 13 residues. The V gene lost 4 bases and the J gene lost 8 bases, with 14 bases spanning the gap. CDR3 protein: CASSWQGVEGYTF. DNA of the CDR3: TGTGCCAGCAGTTGGCAGGGAGTCGAGGGCTACACCTTC.

V usage is TRBV19 and J usage is TRBJ1-2, with TRBD1 identical over 10 bases. V was clipped by 3 bases and J by 5 bases; unmatched bases: 3. The CDR3 runs to 14 residues. Germline V gene sequence: CDR1 LNHDA, CDR2 SQIVND (reference sequence). CDR3 loop: CASSMGGQGYGYTF. The CDR3 DNA sequence: TGTGCCAGTAGTATGGGGGGACAGGGGTATGGCTACACCTTC.

The J gene is TRBJ1-5, the V gene TRBV11-2; 8 nucleotides align to TRBD1. V gave up 5 bases and J gave up 4 bases; unmatched junction bases: 4. The CDR3 sequence is 14 residues long. Germline V gene sequence: CDR1 SGHAT, CDR2 FQNNGV. The CDR3 region is CASSPDRGNQPQHF. DNA of the CDR3: TGTGCCAGCAGCCCAGACAGGGGAAATCAGCCCCAGCATTTT.

This chain joins TRBV3-1 (or the pseudogene TRBV3-2) and TRBJ2-1; D is unclear. V shed 0 bases and J shed 10 bases, with 10 bases lying between them. Germline CDR1 LGHDT, CDR2 YNNKEL (reference sequence). This CDR3 region has 13 residues. DNA of the CDR3: TGTGCCAGCAGCCAAGATATCTCGGAAGAGCAGTTCTTC. This translates into CASSQDISEEQFF.

The chain combines TRBV19 with TRBJ1-2; weak D call: TRBD1 (6 bases). Germline V gene data show CDR1 as LNHDA and CDR2 as SQIVND (reference sequence). V was trimmed by 3 bases and J by 4 bases, leaving 9 bases between them. The CDR3 spans 13 residues. CDR3 residues: CASSMQGTYGYTF. CDR3 DNA sequence: TGTGCCAGTAGTATGCAGGGGACCTATGGCTACACCTTC.

The V gene is TRBV11-2, the J gene TRBJ2-7; D not certain. Germline CDR1 and CDR2: SGHAT and FQNNGV. Trimming pared 0 bases from V and 0 bases from J, leaving 6 bases between. The CDR3 covers 14 residues. CDR3 sequence (DNA): TGTGCCAGCAGCTTAGAAACACTCTCCTACGAGCAGTACTTC. It specifies CASSLETLSYEQYF. Supplemented by reference TRBV11-2 and TRBJ2-7, the full variable domain reads EAGVAQSPRYKIIEKRQSVAFWCNPISGHATLYWYQQILGQGPKLLIQFQNNGVVDDSQLPKDRFSAERLKGVDSTLKIQPAKLEDSAVYLCASSLETLSYEQYFGPGTRLTVT.

The genes are TRBV19 and TRBJ2-2, with TRBD1 matching over 8 bases. There are 17 residues in the CDR3. V lost 6 bases, J lost 5 bases, and 14 bases stayed unmatched. Germline CDR1 is LNHDA and CDR2 is SQIVND (reference sequence). The CDR3 protein is CASRKDRVVRGTGELFF. The CDR3 nucleotides read TGTGCCAGTAGGAAGGACAGGGTTGTCCGAGGGACCGGGGAGCTGTTTTTT.

The chain recombines TRBV5-1 with TRBJ2-7; tentative D call: TRBD1 (6 bases). Germline-derived CDR1 and CDR2 are SGHRS and YFSETQ. This CDR3 is built from 14 residues. The ends were cut back, 4 bases at V and 3 bases at J, with 14 bases in the middle. CDR3 in amino acids: CASSGRDNYYEQYF. The CDR3 DNA is TGCGCCAGCAGCGGAAGGGACAATTACTACGAGCAGTACTTC.

The chain recombines TRBV24-1 with TRBJ1-5; 11 bases fit TRBD1. The CDR3 is 22 amino acids. Unmatched junction bases numbered 16, after V lost 1 base and J lost 0 bases. Germline V CDR1 and CDR2: KGHDR, SFDVKD. The CDR3 region has the DNA TGTGCCACCAGTGATTTAATTTGTAAGTATTATGGGACAGGGGGTAGCAATCAGCCCCAGCATTTT. Translating it yields CATSDLICKYYGTGGSNQPQHF.

V is TRBV4-1 and J is TRBJ2-5; D is possibly TRBD1 or TRBD2 (5 bases each). The germline gives CDR1 MGHRA, CDR2 YSYEKL. Trimming removed 4 bases at V and 2 bases at J, with 11 bases between. The CDR3 runs to 14 residues. CDR3 DNA: TGCGCCAGCAGCCGGTTGGGGACGCAAGAGACCCAGTACTTC. Amino acid sequence: CASSRLGTQETQYF.